Listed below are T cell receptor beta chains from one sample, sequenced in a study of synovial regulatory T cells in juvenile arthritis. Only in-frame clones appear in the TCRdb table, and some are missing; sequencing was by immunoSEQ multiplex PCR. The sample yields 7,500 to 10,000 clones, of which the top ten take up 0.6% to 0.75%. The sequenced sample was Treg cells from blood. These receptors originate from a donor younger than 30 with juvenile idiopathic arthritis. The CDR3 runs from the conserved cysteine through the conserved F or W.

TRBV6-6,TRBJ2-1,CASSRDRGRMLEQFF
TRBV20-1,TRBJ1-3,CSAVSENTIYF
TRBV7-6,TRBJ1-6,CASSLSHYNSPLHF
TRBV4-3,TRBJ1-3,CASSQGQSSGNTIYF
TRBV19,TRBJ1-1,CASRTQGTTEAFF
TRBV19,TRBJ1-2,CASHPNYIQGHGYTF
TRBV4-1,TRBJ1-1,CASRQGTGTGGSTEAFF
TRBV11-1,TRBJ2-7,CASSLAYEQYF
TRBV4-3,TRBJ2-7,CASSQETAGVIYEQYF
TRBV2,TRBJ1-3,CASSEAQPRSGNTIYF
TRBV6-4,TRBJ2-7,CASSDPRSSYEQYF
TRBV18,TRBJ2-1,CASYRGLNNEQFF
TRBV19,TRBJ2-7,CASSIQRGAYEQYF
TRBV18,TRBJ1-5,CASSGGGQPQHF
TRBV5-6,TRBJ2-7,CASSRDWGYEQYF
TRBV6-5,TRBJ1-4,CASSYRRGVDEKLFF
TRBV27,TRBJ1-4,CASSLQGARVAGKLFF
TRBV19,TRBJ1-3,CASSHRTGSGNTIYF
TRBV4-3,TRBJ2-7,CASSQGTGTGSYEQYF
TRBV5-4,TRBJ1-2,CASSLLQGRGGYTF
TRBV6-6,TRBJ2-7,CASTTRDEQYF
TRBV4-1,TRBJ1-2,CASSHTRGYSEGYTF
TRBV19,TRBJ1-1,CASSAFTGPHEAFF
TRBV7-3,TRBJ2-7,CASSPTGGYEQYF
TRBV9,TRBJ1-3,CASKQGSSGNTIYF
TRBV20-1,TRBJ2-3,CSARDGRGQYF
TRBV19,TRBJ1-2,CASSRTGQDANYGYTF
TRBV6-5,TRBJ2-7,CASSSTAGGPYEQYF